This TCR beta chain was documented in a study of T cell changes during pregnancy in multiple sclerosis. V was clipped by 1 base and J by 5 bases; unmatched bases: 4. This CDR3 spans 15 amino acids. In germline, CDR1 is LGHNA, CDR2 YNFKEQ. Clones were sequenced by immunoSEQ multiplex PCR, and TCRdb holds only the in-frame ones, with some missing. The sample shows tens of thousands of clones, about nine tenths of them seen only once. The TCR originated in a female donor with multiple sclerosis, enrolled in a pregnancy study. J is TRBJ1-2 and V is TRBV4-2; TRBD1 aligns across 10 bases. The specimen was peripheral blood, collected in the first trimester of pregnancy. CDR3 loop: CASSQGDRGSYGYTF. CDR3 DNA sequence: TGTGCCAGCAGCCAAGGGGACAGGGGATCTTATGGCTACACCTTC.